The 10 T cell receptor beta chains listed next were all sequenced from one sample in a study of T-cell memory formation after mild COVID-19. Using its own MiXCR run on the 5' RACE reads, TCRdb lists one record per CDR3 protein. The sample shows 180,000 or so distinct CDR3 sequences, 9.5% to 13% of them seen only once. The material sequenced was PBMCs or a T cell subset sorted from them (not recorded which). All receptors derive from a man between 18 and 35 years old who had mild COVID-19 (a few samples of this study predate the infection). Cell type and time point are not known.

The rearrangement uses TRBV14 and TRBJ2-5, with D perhaps matching TRBD1 (6 bases). V was cut by 2 bases and J by 5 bases, with 12 bases left in between. The germline gives CDR1 SGHDN, CDR2 FVKESK. This CDR3 has 14 amino acids. The CDR3 here is CASSQRQVLETQYF. The DNA of the CDR3 is TGTGCCAGCAGCCAAAGACAGGTTCTTGAGACCCAGTACTTC.

This clonotype has a handful of counts. The chain couples TRBV4-3 to TRBJ1-2; the match to TRBD1 covers 10 bases. Germline loops: CDR1 LGHNA, CDR2 YSLEER. The junction had 11 bases not matched to a gene; V was cut back by 1 base and J by 6 bases. The CDR3 has 17 residues. The CDR3 region has the DNA TGCGCCAGCAGCCAAGGGGCTGCCGGGACAGGGGTAGATGGCTACACCTTC. Translated, it gives CASSQGAAGTGVDGYTF.

This chain joins TRBV6-2 or TRBV6-3 and TRBJ1-5; D might be TRBD1 (5 bases). There are 15 residues in the CDR3. V lost 6 bases to trimming and J lost 6 bases, with 18 bases between them. From germline, CDR1 is MNHEY and CDR2 SVGEGT. This CDR3 reads CASSDTGPWGQPQHF. CDR3 coding DNA: TGTGCCAGCAGCGATACGGGACCGTGGGGTCAGCCCCAGCATTTT.

This clonotype was picked up many times. V usage is TRBV6-6 and J usage is TRBJ2-7, with D maybe TRBD1 (6 bases). This CDR3 has 15 amino acids. Germline V CDR1 and CDR2: MNHNY, SVGAGI (reference sequence). V lost 6 bases, J lost 7 bases, and 22 bases lay in between. CDR3 sequence reads: CASRLGTQGLGEQYV. CDR3 nucleotide sequence: TGTGCCAGCAGGCTAGGGACCCAGGGGCTCGGGGAGCAGTACGTC.

The rearrangement joins TRBV7-9 to TRBJ1-2, with D maybe TRBD1 (5 bases). From germline, CDR1 is SEHNR and CDR2 FQNEAQ (reference sequence). V lost 5 bases, J lost 4 bases, and 11 bases lay in between. The CDR3 consists of 13 residues. DNA for the CDR3: TGTGCCAGCAGCCGCCAGGGCGGCTATGGCTACACCTTC. This translates into CASSRQGGYGYTF. The whole variable domain, filled in from reference TRBV7-9 and TRBJ1-2, reads DTGVSQNPRHKITKRGQNVTFRCDPISEHNRLYWYRQTLGQGPEFLTYFQNEAQLEKSRLLSDRFSAERPKGSFSTLEIQRTEQGDSAMYLCASSRQGGYGYTFGSGTRLTVV.

This clonotype was found a few times. V gene TRBV20-1 combines with J gene TRBJ2-3, with D tentatively TRBD1 or TRBD2 (5 bases each). Trimming stripped 5 bases from V and 1 base from J, with 16 bases between. Germline CDR1 DFQATT, CDR2 SNEGSKA (reference sequence). This CDR3 is built from 15 residues. The CDR3, as DNA: TGCAGTGCTGCGGGTCGGCTAGGGGGCACAGATACGCAGTATTTT. Amino acids: CSAAGRLGGTDTQYF.

The V gene is TRBV5-1, the J gene TRBJ2-1; D is uncertain. Trimming took off 0 bases at V and 2 bases at J, with 6 bases between the two ends. This CDR3 has 14 residues. Germline CDR1 is SGHRS and CDR2 is YFSETQ. The CDR3 region has the DNA TGCGCCAGCAGCTTGGACTCTACCTACAATGAGCAGTTCTTC. Translated, it gives CASSLDSTYNEQFF. Supplemented by reference TRBV5-1 and TRBJ2-1, the full variable domain reads KAGVTQTPRYLIKTRGQQVTLSCSPISGHRSVSWYQQTPGQGLQFLFEYFSETQRNKGNFPGRFSGRQFSNSRSEMNVSTLELGDSALYLCASSLDSTYNEQFFGPGTRLTVL.

The chain links TRBV25-1 to TRBJ1-1, with D perhaps matching TRBD1 (5 bases). Germline loops: CDR1 MGHDK, CDR2 SYGVNS. The germline V and J ends were trimmed by 6 bases and 3 bases, with 8 bases remaining between them. The CDR3 has 12 amino acids. The CDR3: CASRTEYTEAFF. CDR3 in DNA: TGTGCCAGCAGGACAGAGTACACTGAAGCTTTCTTT.

This chain joins TRBV7-2 and TRBJ1-5; 9 nucleotides match TRBD1. Unmatched junction bases numbered 4, after V lost 4 bases and J lost 0 bases. This CDR3 is 16 amino acids long. Germline V gene data show CDR1 as SGHTA and CDR2 as FQGNSA. The CDR3 bases are TGTGCCAGCAGCTCACAGGGGGCGAGTAGCAATCAGCCCCAGCATTTT. As protein: CASSSQGASSNQPQHF.

J is TRBJ2-3 and V is TRBV3-1; 7 bases agree with TRBD2. This CDR3 comprises 15 residues. Germline CDR1 reads LGHDT; CDR2 reads YNNKEL (reference sequence). After removal of 4 bases from V and 2 bases from J, the junction contained 6 bases not matched to a gene. Here the CDR3 DNA reads TGTGCCAGCAGCCCCACAGCGGGGAACACAGATACGCAGTATTTT. As protein: CASSPTAGNTDTQYF.